The 14 T cell receptor beta chains presented below share a single source sample, sequenced in a study of beta chain features in type 1 diabetes. Overall study findings and caveats: Type 1 diabetes patients had moderately but significantly shorter TCRB CDR3s in all four CD4+ subsets.

Their target antigens are unknown. Expressed TCRB transcripts were sequenced, since all the RNA that had been isolated was reverse transcribed. Produced via immunoSEQ multiplex PCR; TCRdb's table is partial and in-frame only. The sample consists of under 850,000 clones, around an eighth of them appearing once. Material: naive CD4+ T cells from blood. These TCRs come from a man aged 18 to 35 with type 1 diabetes.

This clone was recorded a few times. V and J are TRBV30 and TRBJ2-5; D not resolved. The germline V gene has CDR1 GTSNPN and CDR2 SVGIG (reference sequence). This CDR3 contains 13 residues. V shed 0 bases and J shed 2 bases, with 7 bases lying between them. The CDR3 DNA sequence: TGTGCCTGGAGTGTACAAACGCAAGAGACCCAGTACTTC. Translated, it gives CAWSVQTQETQYF.

The gene calls are TRBV21-1 and TRBJ1-4; TRBD1, the table's D call, was not compared with the DNA. TRBV21-1 represents a pseudogene. The CDR3 is 16 amino acids. The CDR3 DNA reads as TGTGCCAGCAGCAGAATGTTGGACAGGGAGACGGAAAAACTGTTTTTT. Translating gives CASSRMLDRETEKLFF.

The chain recombines TRBV10-3 with TRBJ2-2; 8 bases line up with TRBD1. The CDR3 sequence is 15 residues long. CDR1 and CDR2 (germline): ENHRY, SYGVKD. Trimming took 6 bases from V and 2 from J; bases not matched to a gene: 5. CDR3 sequence reads: CAIRPGTGNTGELFF. The CDR3 DNA follows: TGTGCCATCAGACCCGGGACAGGAAACACCGGGGAGCTGTTTTTT.

The chain is built from TRBV7-2 and TRBJ2-3, with 7 bases aligning to TRBD1. V lost 4 bases to trimming and J lost 6 bases; unmatched junction nucleotides: 10. The CDR3 has 15 amino acids. The V gene's germline CDR1 is SGHTA and CDR2 FQGNSA. In DNA, the CDR3 is TGTGCCAGCAGCTCCACAGGGGACCCGGCGGATACGCAGTATTTT. Its translation: CASSSTGDPADTQYF.

The V gene is TRBV30, the J gene TRBJ1-5; D is possibly TRBD1 (5 bases). The V gene lost 4 bases and the J gene lost 0 bases, with 16 bases spanning the gap. Looked up from germline, CDR1 is GTSNPN and CDR2 is SVGIG (reference sequence). The CDR3 runs to 16 residues. The CDR3 DNA follows: TGTGCCTGGAAAGAAGGGGCACAGGCTAGCAATCAGCCCCAGCATTTT. Translation gives CAWKEGAQASNQPQHF. The full variable domain, with the rest looked up from reference TRBV30 and TRBJ1-5, is SQTIHQWPATLVQPVGSPLSLECTVEGTSNPNLYWYRQAAGRGLQLLFYSVGIGQISSEVPQNLSASRPQDRQFILSSKKLLLSDSGFYLCAWKEGAQASNQPQHFGDGTRLSIL.

This clone was seen only a few times. Different DNA sequences within this sample yield the same CDR3. In DNA, the CDR3 is TGTGCCTGGAGTCCGGGTGGGAATCAGCCCCAGCATTTT. Translation gives CAWSPGGNQPQHF. The gene calls are TRBV30 and TRBJ1-5, with no clear D. Trimming took off 2 bases at V and 4 bases at J, with 9 bases between the two ends. The CDR3 length is 13 residues. Germline CDR1 GTSNPN, CDR2 SVGIG (reference sequence). The entire variable domain, with the rest obtained from reference TRBV30 and TRBJ1-5, is as follows: SQTIHQWPATLVQPVGSPLSLECTVEGTSNPNLYWYRQAAGRGLQLLFYSVGIGQISSEVPQNLSASRPQDRQFILSSKKLLLSDSGFYLCAWSPGGNQPQHFGDGTRLSIL.

The gene calls are TRBV20-1 and TRBJ1-2, with TRBD1 matching 7 bases. Germline V CDR1 and CDR2: DFQATT, SNEGSKA (reference sequence). The CDR3 totals 11 residues. The DNA for the CDR3 is TGCGCTACAGGGGACTTTCGTGGCTACACCTTC. Amino acid sequence: CATGDFRGYTF.

This clone was seen a few times. V usage is TRBV6-1 and J usage is TRBJ2-1, with 11 bases aligning to TRBD2. The germline V gene has CDR1 MNHNS and CDR2 SASEGT. With 8 bases clipped from V and 9 bases from J, the junction kept 6 bases outside the gene matches. There are 13 residues in the CDR3. The CDR3 region is CASGRLAGGEQFF. The CDR3 bases are TGTGCCAGCGGGAGGCTAGCGGGAGGTGAGCAGTTCTTC.

The chain has TRBV5-6 and TRBJ2-3; D may be TRBD2 (5 bases). V dropped 6 bases and J dropped 4 bases, with 12 bases sitting between them. This CDR3 spans 13 amino acids. From germline, CDR1 is SGHDT and CDR2 YYEEEE. The CDR3 DNA sequence: TGTGCCAGCACCAAGAGCGGCGCAGATACGCAGTATTTT. Protein sequence: CASTKSGADTQYF.

This clone was detected a few times. The rearrangement joins TRBV11-2 to TRBJ2-1; D remains ambiguous. V lost 6 bases and J lost 1, with 10 bases in between. CDR1 is SGHAT, CDR2 FQNNGV, per germline. There are 14 residues in the CDR3. CDR3 nucleotide sequence: TGTGCCAGCAGGTCTGACCAGTCCTACAATGAGCAGTTCTTC. It specifies CASRSDQSYNEQFF.

The sample holds a few counts of this clone. Other DNA variants within this sample encode the same CDR3. V gene TRBV6-5 combines with J gene TRBJ1-5; 7 nucleotides line up with TRBD1. The CDR3 totals 15 residues. CDR1 is MNHEY, CDR2 SVGAGI, per germline. V shed 0 bases and J 3 bases; nucleotides not matched to a gene: 2. CDR3 DNA: TGTGCCAGCAGTTACTCCGGACAGGACAATCAGCCCCAGCATTTT. As protein: CASSYSGQDNQPQHF.

This clone was observed a handful of times. The rearrangement uses TRBV29-1 and TRBJ1-1; 8 bases line up with TRBD1. Per germline, CDR1 SQVTM and CDR2 ANQGSEA. This CDR3 region has 16 residues. V shed 2 bases and J 4 bases; nucleotides not matched to a gene: 12. The CDR3 DNA is TGCAGCGTTGAACAAACTCAAAGGACAGGGCGCACTGAAGCTTTCTTT. It specifies CSVEQTQRTGRTEAFF.

Comments on this clone: At the DNA level, this CDR3 is encoded by other sequences in the same sample as well. The gene calls are TRBV6-4 and TRBJ1-1; no firm D call. This CDR3 is built from 13 residues. The germline gives CDR1 MRHNA, CDR2 SNTAGT. Trimming pared 2 bases from V and 0 bases from J, leaving 4 bases between. This chain's CDR3 is CASSDRMNTEAFF. The CDR3 DNA sequence: TGTGCCAGCAGTGACCGGATGAACACTGAAGCTTTCTTT.

This clone has just a few counts. The DNA for the CDR3 is TGCGCCAGCAGCTTGAGCACAGGGAATAATTCACCCCTCCACTTT. This gives the protein CASSLSTGNNSPLHF. This chain links TRBV5-1 with TRBJ1-6, with D perhaps matching TRBD1 (6 bases). The CDR3 is 15 amino acids. V lost 1 base and J 5 bases, leaving 10 bases between the germline ends. In germline, CDR1 is SGHRS, CDR2 YFSETQ.